This T cell receptor beta chain was sequenced in a study of radiotherapy plus CTLA-4 blockade in lung cancer. The CDR3 is 15 residues long. V was pared by 5 bases and J by 2 bases, with 5 bases of the junction left unmatched. Germline V lookup: CDR1 MRHNA, CDR2 SNTAGT. Libraries were prepared by immunoSEQ multiplex PCR; TCRdb keeps only in-frame clonotypes and omits some of them. Of more than 65,000 clones listed, roughly four fifths are singletons. Lung cancer patients with chemo-refractory metastatic non-small-cell disease were given focal radiation plus CTLA-4 blockade with ipilimumab. As to this clone: The antigen remains unidentified.

General observations from the study: Expansion in blood of tumor-derived TCR clones was seen after radiotherapy plus ipilimumab. Response, reportedly, was best predicted by interferon-beta along with early blood T cell clone dynamics.

The sample was peripheral blood, taken from a patient treated with radiotherapy plus ipilimumab. The genes are TRBV6-4 and TRBJ2-2, with TRBD1 identical over 7 bases. The clonotype was recovered from a human donor with non-small cell lung cancer who had stable disease on radiotherapy plus ipilimumab. The CDR3 DNA reads as TGTGCCAGCAGTCCGGGACAGAGAAACACCGGGGAGCTGTTTTTT. Protein product: CASSPGQRNTGELFF.